The rows below give T cell receptor beta chains drawn from one sample of a study of regulatory dendritic cells for organ transplantation. Profiling relied on immunoSEQ multiplex PCR, and the TCRdb table lists in-frame clones only, not all of them. This table has some 10,000 clones, roughly two thirds appearing once. Sequencing was done on a sample of memory CD8+ T cells from blood. These receptors were taken from a human donor in good health. Both conserved end residues are part of each CDR3. Each record gives: clone size, V gene, CDR3 length, J gene, D gene, CDR3 DNA, CDR3 protein. D genes are given only for firm matches. Some rows mark clone size as missing; the rest say once, few, many or name a class of expanded clone.

abundance: NA; v_gene: TRBV13; len: 14; j_gene: TRBJ2-5; d_gene: NA; CDR3nt: TGTGCCAGCAGCTTGGGGGGGCCGCAAGAGACCCAGTACTTC; CDR3aa: CASSLGGPQETQYF
abundance: NA; v_gene: TRBV27; len: 13; j_gene: TRBJ1-1; d_gene: NA; CDR3nt: TGTGCCAGCAGTTCAAATCCGTTAGCTGAAGCTTTCTTT; CDR3aa: CASSSNPLAEAFF
abundance: NA; v_gene: TRBV4-3; len: 17; j_gene: TRBJ2-7; d_gene: TRBD2; CDR3nt: TGCGCCAGCAGCCAAGTTGGGACTAGCGGATTCTCCTACGAGCAGTACTTC; CDR3aa: CASSQVGTSGFSYEQYF
abundance: NA; v_gene: TRBV30; len: 16; j_gene: TRBJ2-7; d_gene: NA; CDR3nt: TGTGCCTGGAGCCGGGGAGCTGAGGAACCCTCCTACGAGCAGTACTTC; CDR3aa: CAWSRGAEEPSYEQYF
abundance: once; v_gene: TRBV5-4; len: 14; j_gene: TRBJ2-1; d_gene: NA; CDR3nt: TGTGCCAGCAGCCATAACATACAGTACAATGAGCAGTTCTTC; CDR3aa: CASSHNIQYNEQFF
abundance: few; v_gene: TRBV4-1; len: 15; j_gene: TRBJ2-1; d_gene: TRBD2; CDR3nt: TGCGCCAGCAGCCAAGTGGGCGGGGGGCAAAATGAGCAGTTCTTC; CDR3aa: CASSQVGGGQNEQFF
abundance: NA; v_gene: TRBV25-1; len: 14; j_gene: TRBJ1-2; d_gene: NA; CDR3nt: TGTGCCAGCACAGGCCAGGGGATCGACTATGGCTACACCTTC; CDR3aa: CASTGQGIDYGYTF
abundance: NA; v_gene: TRBV7-8; len: 17; j_gene: TRBJ2-7; d_gene: NA; CDR3nt: TGTGCCAGCAGCTTAGAGGTTGTGCGGGGAGTATCGTACGAGCAGTACTTC; CDR3aa: CASSLEVVRGVSYEQYF
abundance: few; v_gene: TRBV15; len: 14; j_gene: TRBJ1-3; d_gene: NA; CDR3nt: TGTGCCACCAGCGAGGGAAACTCTGGAAACACCATATATTTT; CDR3aa: CATSEGNSGNTIYF
abundance: once; v_gene: TRBV6-4; len: 16; j_gene: TRBJ2-7; d_gene: TRBD1; CDR3nt: TGTGCCAGCAGTGACTCGGGTCAGGGGGCCTCCTACGAGCAGTACTTC; CDR3aa: CASSDSGQGASYEQYF
abundance: NA; v_gene: TRBV7-9; len: 12; j_gene: TRBJ1-1; d_gene: NA; CDR3nt: TGTGCCAGCAGCTTAGGGGTTACTGAAGCTTTCTTT; CDR3aa: CASSLGVTEAFF
abundance: once; v_gene: TRBV27; len: 12; j_gene: TRBJ2-7; d_gene: NA; CDR3nt: TGTGCCAGCACCGGGGCGACGAGGGAGCAGTACTTC; CDR3aa: CASTGATREQYF
abundance: few; v_gene: TRBV7-9; len: 12; j_gene: TRBJ1-1; d_gene: TRBD1; CDR3nt: TGTGCCAGCCGCTACAGGGGTCGGGTAGCTTTCTTT; CDR3aa: CASRYRGRVAFF
abundance: NA; v_gene: TRBV4-3; len: 16; j_gene: TRBJ2-1; d_gene: TRBD2; CDR3nt: TGCGCCAGCAGCCAAGCCCCGCGGGGGGGCGCCGATGAGCAGTTCTTC; CDR3aa: CASSQAPRGGADEQFF
abundance: NA; v_gene: TRBV10-3; len: 13; j_gene: TRBJ1-1; d_gene: TRBD1; CDR3nt: TGTGCCAGCCTGACAGGGGGCCGGGCTGAAGCTTTCTTT; CDR3aa: CASLTGGRAEAFF
abundance: NA; v_gene: TRBV19; len: 13; j_gene: TRBJ2-7; d_gene: NA; CDR3nt: TGTGCCAGTAGGTCTGAGAGCTCCTACGAGCAGTACTTC; CDR3aa: CASRSESSYEQYF
abundance: NA; v_gene: TRBV7-9; len: 12; j_gene: TRBJ1-2; d_gene: NA; CDR3nt: TGTGCCAGCAGCCAAGACAGCTATGGCTACACCTTC; CDR3aa: CASSQDSYGYTF